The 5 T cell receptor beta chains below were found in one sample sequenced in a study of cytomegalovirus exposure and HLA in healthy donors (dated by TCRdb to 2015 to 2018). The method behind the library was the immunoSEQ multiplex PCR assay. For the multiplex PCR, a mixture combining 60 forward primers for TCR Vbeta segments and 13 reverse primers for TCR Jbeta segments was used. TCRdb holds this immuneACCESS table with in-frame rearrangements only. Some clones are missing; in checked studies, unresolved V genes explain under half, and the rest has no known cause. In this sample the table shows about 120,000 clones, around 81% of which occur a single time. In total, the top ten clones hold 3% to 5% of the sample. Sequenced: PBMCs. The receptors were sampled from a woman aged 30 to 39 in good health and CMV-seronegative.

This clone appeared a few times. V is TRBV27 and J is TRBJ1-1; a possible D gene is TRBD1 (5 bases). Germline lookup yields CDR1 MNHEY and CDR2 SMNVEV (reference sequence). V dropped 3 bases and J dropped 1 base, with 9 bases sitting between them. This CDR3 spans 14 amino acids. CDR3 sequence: CASSLFQGNTEAFF. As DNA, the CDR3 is TGTGCCAGCAGTTTGTTCCAGGGGAACACTGAAGCTTTCTTT.

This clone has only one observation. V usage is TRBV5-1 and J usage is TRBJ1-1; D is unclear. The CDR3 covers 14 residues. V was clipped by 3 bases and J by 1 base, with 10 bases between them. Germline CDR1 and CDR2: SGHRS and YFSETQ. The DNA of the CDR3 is TGCGCCAGCAGCTCCGCGGTCGGGAACACTGAAGCTTTCTTT. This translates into CASSSAVGNTEAFF.

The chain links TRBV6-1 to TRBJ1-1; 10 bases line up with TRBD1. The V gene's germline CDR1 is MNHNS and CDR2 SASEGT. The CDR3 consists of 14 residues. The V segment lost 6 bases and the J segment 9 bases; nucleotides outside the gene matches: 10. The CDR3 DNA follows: TGTGCCAGCAGGTCCGGGACAGGGGTAAACCAAGCTTTCTTT. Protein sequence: CASRSGTGVNQAFF.

The CDR3 nucleotides are TGTGCCAGTAGTCCAGGACAGGGGTTTTACATTCAGTACTTC. It specifies CASSPGQGFYIQYF. The chain is built from TRBV19 and TRBJ2-4; 9 nucleotides align to TRBD1. Trimming at V came to 5 bases and at J to 8 bases, leaving 7 bases not matched to a gene. There are 14 residues in the CDR3. Germline V gives CDR1 LNHDA, CDR2 SQIVND (reference sequence).

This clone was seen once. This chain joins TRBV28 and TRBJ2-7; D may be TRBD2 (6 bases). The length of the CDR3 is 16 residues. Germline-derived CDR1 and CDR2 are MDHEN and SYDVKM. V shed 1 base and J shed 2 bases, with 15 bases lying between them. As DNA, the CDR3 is TGTGCCAGCAGTTTATTGGGTGCTAGCGCAACCTACGAGCAGTACTTC. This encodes CASSLLGASATYEQYF.